This entry lists 12 T cell receptor beta chains sequenced from one sample in a study of T-cell memory formation after mild COVID-19. From the 5' RACE reads, TCRdb called clonotypes with MiXCR, one entry per CDR3 protein. The data hold fewer than 300,000 distinct CDR3 sequences, with 16% observed a single time. The specimen was PBMCs or a T cell subset sorted from them (not recorded which). All receptors come from a man between 18 and 29 years old who had mild COVID-19 (a few samples of this study predate the infection). Cell type and time point are not known.

This clonotype showed up just a few times. The rearrangement links TRBV18 to TRBJ1-5; D gene ambiguous. This CDR3 spans 16 amino acids. Trimming removed 5 bases from V and 6 bases from J, with 20 bases in between. The germline gives CDR1 KGHSH, CDR2 LQKENI. Written as DNA, the CDR3 is TGTGCCAGCTCAGCTGCCCCGGGCTCTCATGGTCAGCCCCAGCATTTT. Amino acids: CASSAAPGSHGQPQHF.

Notes on this clonotype: The CDR3 does not close with the conserved phenylalanine or tryptophan, likely indicating a read error. The chain has TRBV7-3 and TRBJ1-1; D remains ambiguous. The V gene lost 3 bases and the J gene lost 1 base, with 3 bases spanning the gap. This CDR3 is 12 amino acids long. Looked up from germline, CDR1 is SGHTA and CDR2 is FQGTGA. Here the CDR3 DNA reads TGTGCCAGCAGCTTCGGGAACACTGAAGCTTTCATT. It encodes CASSFGNTEAFI.

This clonotype was picked up a small number of times. The chain recombines TRBV29-1 with TRBJ1-5; D remains unclear. The V end lost 2 bases, the J end lost 0 bases, and 14 bases lay between the germline ends. CDR1 SQVTM and CDR2 ANQGSEA come from the germline V gene. The CDR3 spans 16 residues. CDR3: CSVESVGSYSNQPQHF. The CDR3 nucleotides are TGCAGCGTTGAAAGTGTCGGGAGTTATAGCAATCAGCCCCAGCATTTT. Full variable domain (rest looked up from reference TRBV29-1 and TRBJ1-5): SAVISQKPSRDICQRGTSLTIQCQVDSQVTMMFWYRQQPGQSLTLIATANQGSEATYESGFVIDKFPISRPNLTFSTLTVSNMSPEDSSIYLCSVESVGSYSNQPQHFGDGTRLSIL.

This clonotype was found many times. The chain recombines TRBV2 with TRBJ1-2; 7 bases are shared with TRBD1. V trimming: 5 bases; J trimming: 3 bases; junction bases outside the gene matches: 3. Per the germline V gene, CDR1 is SNHLY and CDR2 is FYNNEI. The length of the CDR3 is 13 residues. CDR3 residues: CASSPDRDYGYTF. The CDR3 DNA reads as TGTGCCAGCAGTCCTGACAGGGACTATGGCTACACCTTC.

This clonotype has a handful of counts. V and J are TRBV10-3 and TRBJ1-1; 8 nucleotides line up with TRBD1. J was trimmed by 1 base and V by 3 bases; bases with no gene match: 4. The CDR3 loop spans 15 amino acids. The V gene's germline CDR1 is ENHRY and CDR2 SYGVKD. The CDR3 DNA sequence: TGTGCCATCAGTGAACAGGGGGGGAAGAACACTGAAGCTTTCTTT. This gives the protein CAISEQGGKNTEAFF.

This clonotype was counted only a few times. The V gene is TRBV20-1, the J gene TRBJ2-7; a possible D gene is TRBD1 (6 bases). Trimming left V 5 bases short and J 0 bases short, with 14 bases between. Germline V CDR1 and CDR2: DFQATT, SNEGSKA (reference sequence). This CDR3 has 14 amino acids. The CDR3 nucleotides are TGCAGTGCTGAAAGGGACACAAACTCCTACGAGCAGTACTTC. It codes for CSAERDTNSYEQYF.

This clonotype has at least ten counts. The chain is built from TRBV5-1 and TRBJ2-5; TRBD2 matches 10 bases. The CDR3 runs to 17 residues. Germline trimming cut 3 bases from V and 5 bases from J; bases unmatched to any gene: 13. Germline CDR1 SGHRS, CDR2 YFSETQ. The CDR3 region has the DNA TGCGCCAGCAGCTCCGGACTAGCGGCCCCTGGGGGGGAGACCCAGTACTTC. It translates to CASSSGLAAPGGETQYF.

The chain joins TRBV7-3 to TRBJ2-1, with a possible D match to TRBD1 (5 bases). V lost 5 bases and J 2 bases, leaving 22 bases between the germline ends. The length of the CDR3 is 18 residues. CDR1 and CDR2 from the germline V gene are SGHTA and FQGTGA. The CDR3 DNA sequence: TGTGCCAGCAGCCTAAACCTCCCAGGGCCCAAACCCTACAATGAGCAGTTCTTC. As protein: CASSLNLPGPKPYNEQFF.

The rearrangement links TRBV5-1 to TRBJ2-5; either TRBD1 or TRBD2 may supply D (6 bases each). The CDR3 sequence is 14 residues long. V dropped 6 bases and J dropped 4 bases, with 16 bases sitting between them. Germline V CDR1 and CDR2: SGHRS, YFSETQ. In nucleotides, the CDR3 is TGCGCCAGCACCGGGACAAGGGGAGGAGAGACCCAGTACTTC. It yields the protein CASTGTRGGETQYF.

J is TRBJ2-7 and V is TRBV7-2; 9 nucleotides align to TRBD1. Germline values: CDR1 SGHTA, CDR2 FQGNSA. This CDR3 comprises 14 residues. The ends lost 5 bases at V and 4 bases at J; junction bases unmatched: 6. CDR3 coding DNA: TGTGCCAGCAGCATCGGGACAGGGTCATACGAGCAGTACTTC. Translating gives CASSIGTGSYEQYF. Combining the CDR3 with reference TRBV7-2 and TRBJ2-7 gives the whole variable domain GAGVSQSPSNKVTEKGKDVELRCDPISGHTALYWYRQSLGQGLEFLIYFQGNSAPDKSGLPSDRFSAERTGGSVSTLTIQRTQQEDSAVYLCASSIGTGSYEQYFGPGTRLTVT.

The chain has TRBV20-1 and TRBJ1-2, with unresolved D. CDR1 DFQATT and CDR2 SNEGSKA come from the germline V gene (reference sequence). This CDR3 has 12 residues. Trimming left V 6 bases short and J 3 bases short, with 11 bases between. The CDR3 DNA reads TGCAGTGCGAAAAGGGAGGACTATGGCTACACCTTC. Residues: CSAKREDYGYTF.

The chain carries TRBV2 and TRBJ2-7; 8 nucleotides align to TRBD1. Germline values: CDR1 SNHLY, CDR2 FYNNEI. With V trimmed by 4 bases and J by 3 bases, 8 bases remained unmatched. This CDR3 is built from 15 residues. For the CDR3, the DNA is TGTGCCAGCAGTGCCGGGACAGGCTTTGTCTACGAGCAGTACTTC. This gives the protein CASSAGTGFVYEQYF.